These 26 T cell receptor beta chains originate from one sample sequenced in a study of T cell repertoires in cytomegalovirus infection. Each CDR3 protein is one row after TCRdb ran MiXCR on the reads. The data hold 450,000 to 650,000 distinct CDR3 sequences, with around a quarter observed a single time. Sequenced: PBMCs. These receptors were taken from a human donor in good health (CMV status not recorded). Some clones in this sample may be carry-over from other donors' samples.

This clonotype appeared many times. V is TRBV11-2 and J is TRBJ1-2; D ambiguous. The CDR3 is 14 amino acids. Germline V gene sequence: CDR1 SGHAT, CDR2 FQNNGV. V lost 7 bases and J 4 bases, leaving 16 bases between the germline ends. The CDR3 spells CASTSDIHSYGYTF. The CDR3 DNA reads as TGTGCCAGCACTTCTGACATTCACAGCTATGGCTACACCTTC.

This chain uses TRBV14 with TRBJ2-2, with 9 bases that match TRBD1. CDR1 SGHDN and CDR2 FVKESK come from the germline V gene. After removal of 4 bases from V and 7 bases from J, the junction contained 10 bases not matched to a gene. CDR3 length: 16 amino acids. In nucleotides, the CDR3 is TGTGCCAGCAGCCCCTCCCGACAGGGGGTGGACGGGGAGCTGTTTTTT. Protein: CASSPSRQGVDGELFF.

The table lists this clonotype with many counts. The gene calls are TRBV7-6 and TRBJ2-7, with 8 nucleotides matching TRBD2. This CDR3 contains 13 residues. The trim removed 5 bases at V and 6 bases at J, leaving 6 bases unmatched. CDR1 and CDR2 (germline): SGHVS, FNYEAQ. CDR3 amino acids: CASSPGLASEQYF. Written as DNA, the CDR3 is TGTGCCAGCAGCCCCGGACTAGCATCCGAGCAGTACTTC.

The rearrangement joins TRBV5-4 to TRBJ2-7; 8 nucleotides match TRBD2. The CDR3 runs to 15 residues. V shed 0 bases, J shed 5 bases, and the junction held 7 bases outside the gene matches. CDR1 is SGHNT, CDR2 YYREEE, per germline (reference sequence). The CDR3: CASSLAAGGFHEQYF. CDR3 in DNA: TGTGCCAGCAGCTTGGCGGCGGGAGGATTCCACGAGCAGTACTTC. The full variable domain, with the rest looked up from reference TRBV5-4 and TRBJ2-7, is ETGVTQSPTHLIKTRGQQVTLRCSSQSGHNTVSWYQQALGQGPQFIFQYYREEENGRGNFPPRFSGLQFPNYSSELNVNALELDDSALYLCASSLAAGGFHEQYFGPGTRLTVT.

The V and J genes are TRBV29-1 and TRBJ1-1; D is unresolved. The CDR3 length is 13 residues. From germline, CDR1 is SQVTM and CDR2 ANQGSEA. Trimming cost V 3 bases and J 2 bases, with 10 bases left between them. DNA of the CDR3: TGCAGCGTTGATTGGCCGGTAAACACTGAAGCTTTCTTT. Its protein product is CSVDWPVNTEAFF.

This clonotype was detected once. This rearrangement joins TRBV7-2 to TRBJ1-2, with D tentatively TRBD1 (6 bases). The germline V and J ends were trimmed by 5 bases and 0 bases, with 13 bases remaining between them. Per the germline V gene, CDR1 is SGHTA and CDR2 is FQGNSA. The CDR3 is 15 residues long. The CDR3 reads CASSQRGDANYGYTF. For the CDR3, the DNA is TGTGCCAGCAGCCAGAGGGGGGATGCTAACTATGGCTACACCTTC.

This clonotype has ten or more counts. The chain joins TRBV6-1 to TRBJ1-1, with D maybe TRBD1 (5 bases). CDR1 is MNHNS and CDR2 is SASEGT in the germline V gene. V was shortened by 1 base and J by 3 bases, with 9 bases between the two germline ends. The CDR3 has 14 amino acids. CDR3 in amino acids: CASSEGGGYTEAFF. In nucleotides, the CDR3 is TGTGCCAGCAGTGAAGGTGGGGGATACACTGAAGCTTTCTTT.

This clonotype has a handful of counts. The chain uses TRBV28 and TRBJ1-5, with D possibly being TRBD1 (6 bases). Trimming cost V 5 bases and J 2 bases, with 13 bases left between them. From germline, CDR1 is MDHEN and CDR2 SYDVKM. This CDR3 has 15 amino acids. Written as DNA, the CDR3 is TGTGCCAGCAGTCCGGAAGGGGGACGCAATCAGCCCCAGCATTTT. Amino acid sequence: CASSPEGGRNQPQHF.

This clonotype was counted a few times. The chain combines TRBV28 with TRBJ1-2, with D possibly matching TRBD1 (5 bases). The V gene's germline CDR1 is MDHEN and CDR2 SYDVKM. The CDR3 is 13 amino acids. Trimming shortened V by 5 bases and J by 8 bases, and 15 bases separated the two germline ends. Here the CDR3 reads CASSLGDAGGYTF. The DNA for the CDR3 is TGTGCCAGCAGTCTAGGGGACGCTGGAGGCTACACCTTC.

The chain links TRBV9 to TRBJ1-4, with unresolved D. The V end was cut by 0 bases, the J end by 7 bases, with 13 bases between. There are 15 residues in the CDR3. Germline V gene data show CDR1 as SGDLS and CDR2 as YYNGEE. The DNA for the CDR3 is TGTGCCAGCAGCGTAGCAAGCAGTGGCGGTGAAAAACTGTTTTTT. It specifies CASSVASSGGEKLFF. The full variable domain, rest sourced from reference TRBV9 and TRBJ1-4, is DSGVTQTPKHLITATGQRVTLRCSPRSGDLSVYWYQQSLDQGLQFLIQYYNGEERAKGNILERFSAQQFPDLHSELNLSSLELGDSALYFCASSVASSGGEKLFFGSGTQLSVL.

The chain combines TRBV6-2 or TRBV6-3 with TRBJ1-5; maybe TRBD1 (5 bases). Germline assignment: CDR1 MNHEY and CDR2 SVGEGT. This CDR3 has 16 residues. V was trimmed by 0 bases and J by 1 base, leaving 10 bases between them. The CDR3 sequence: CASSYSGPTSNQPQHF. As DNA, the CDR3 is TGTGCCAGCAGTTACTCGGGACCGACGAGCAATCAGCCCCAGCATTTT.

The chain is built from TRBV28 and TRBJ2-3; 9 bases are shared with TRBD2. The V gene end was trimmed by 7 bases and the J gene end by 4 bases; junction bases not matched to a gene: 12. CDR3 length: 16 residues. In germline, CDR1 is MDHEN, CDR2 SYDVKM. CDR3 loop: CASMGSGSVSADTQYF. The DNA for the CDR3 is TGTGCCAGCATGGGTAGCGGGAGCGTGAGTGCAGATACGCAGTATTTT.

This clonotype was seen ten or more times. The rearrangement links TRBV7-8 to TRBJ1-4; 10 nucleotides line up with TRBD1. This CDR3 has 17 residues. Germline V gene data show CDR1 as SGHVS and CDR2 as FQNEAQ. Losses at the gene ends were 4 bases for V and 1 base for J; bases not matched to a gene: 6. The CDR3 DNA sequence: TGTGCCAGCAGCTCCGGACAGGGGGGAGTAACTAATGAAAAACTGTTTTTT. The encoded protein is CASSSGQGGVTNEKLFF.

The chain combines TRBV7-2 with TRBJ2-3; perhaps TRBD2 as D (6 bases). Germline CDR1 reads SGHTA; CDR2 reads FQGNSA. Trimming shortened V by 7 bases and J by 0 bases, and 14 bases separated the two germline ends. There are 15 residues in the CDR3. The CDR3 here is CASNVGGTSTDTQYF. The CDR3 nucleotides read TGTGCCAGCAACGTCGGCGGGACGAGCACAGATACGCAGTATTTT.

This clonotype was detected only a few times. The chain uses TRBV4-1 and TRBJ2-5; 11 bases match TRBD1. Germline V gives CDR1 MGHRA, CDR2 YSYEKL. There are 16 residues in the CDR3. V was pared by 3 bases and J by 1 base, with 4 bases of the junction left unmatched. As DNA, the CDR3 is TGCGCCAGCAGCCACCGGACAGGGGGCATCCAAGAGACCCAGTACTTC. Its translation: CASSHRTGGIQETQYF.

The chain employs TRBV20-1 and TRBJ2-5; 7 bases align to TRBD1. The length of the CDR3 is 14 residues. The V gene's germline CDR1 is DFQATT and CDR2 SNEGSKA (reference sequence). The trim removed 3 bases at V and 3 bases at J, leaving 7 bases unmatched. CDR3 DNA sequence: TGCAGTGCTAGCCCAGCCGACAGGGAAGAGACCCAGTACTTC. Its protein product is CSASPADREETQYF.

This chain connects TRBV5-6 to TRBJ1-5; TRBD1 is a possible D gene (6 bases). In germline, CDR1 is SGHDT, CDR2 YYEEEE. V lost 4 bases, J lost 7 bases, and 12 bases lay in between. The CDR3 extends over 13 amino acids. CDR3 protein: CASSRGGWQPQHF. CDR3 DNA sequence: TGTGCCAGCAGCCGAGGGGGGTGGCAGCCCCAGCATTTT.

This chain uses TRBV12-3 or TRBV12-4 with TRBJ2-1; TRBD2 agrees at 16 bases. After removal of 8 bases from V and 0 bases from J, the junction contained 13 bases not matched to a gene. The CDR3 extends over 20 amino acids. This CDR3 reads CASGTAGLAGGGSSYNEQFF. As DNA, the CDR3 is TGTGCCAGCGGAACGGCGGGACTAGCGGGAGGGGGGAGCTCCTACAATGAGCAGTTCTTC.

The gene calls are TRBV6-5 and TRBJ2-7, with D perhaps matching TRBD1 (6 bases). Germline V gene data show CDR1 as MNHEY and CDR2 as SVGAGI. Between the trimmed V and J ends, which lost 2 bases and 5 bases, there was a span of 16 bases. The CDR3 loop spans 15 amino acids. The CDR3 spells CASSYGLGAGDEQYF. CDR3 coding DNA: TGTGCCAGCAGTTACGGGCTGGGGGCTGGGGACGAGCAGTACTTC.

This clonotype was seen at least ten times. The rearrangement links TRBV7-6 to TRBJ2-5, with 11 bases identical to TRBD2. Germline V lookup: CDR1 SGHVS, CDR2 FNYEAQ. The CDR3 is made up of 16 amino acids. V dropped 1 base and J dropped 1; count of bases not matched to a gene: 2. CDR3 sequence (DNA): TGTGCCAGCAGCTTAGGTAGCGGGGGGGCCCAAGAGACCCAGTACTTC. It codes for CASSLGSGGAQETQYF.

V usage is TRBV7-2 and J usage is TRBJ2-1; 11 nucleotides line up with TRBD2. The CDR3 consists of 15 residues. Unmatched junction bases numbered 7, after V lost 6 bases and J lost 6 bases. Germline values: CDR1 SGHTA, CDR2 FQGNSA. The CDR3 DNA reads as TGTGCCAGCAGGACCACCGGGACTAGCGGCAATGAGCAGTTCTTC. Translated: CASRTTGTSGNEQFF.

The table lists this clonotype with a few counts. V usage is TRBV27 and J usage is TRBJ1-5; D not resolved. Trimming left V 11 bases short and J 5 bases short, with 16 bases between. Germline CDR1 MNHEY, CDR2 SMNVEV (reference sequence). The CDR3 totals 13 residues. The CDR3 loop is CAGPVGFDQPQHF. The DNA of the CDR3 is TGTGCCGGCCCCGTAGGGTTCGATCAGCCCCAGCATTTT.

This clonotype came up a few times. The chain joins TRBV7-9 to TRBJ2-3; TRBD1 matches at 8 bases. Germline CDR1 and CDR2: SEHNR and FQNEAQ (reference sequence). The CDR3 runs to 16 residues. V shed 5 bases, J shed 1 base, and the junction held 8 bases outside the gene matches. Written as DNA, the CDR3 is TGTGCCAGCAGCCTAGTGCGGGGACAGGGCACAGATACGCAGTATTTT. Its translation: CASSLVRGQGTDTQYF.

The chain recombines TRBV12-3 or TRBV12-4 with TRBJ2-5, with D hard to call. This CDR3 is built from 16 residues. V lost 4 bases to trimming and J lost 4 bases, with 19 bases between them. The CDR3 here is CASSYQVGLRRETQYF. CDR3 bases: TGTGCCAGCAGTTACCAAGTTGGGTTACGACGAGAGACCCAGTACTTC.

The chain couples TRBV19 to TRBJ2-7, with 7 bases that match TRBD2. Per the germline V gene, CDR1 is LNHDA and CDR2 is SQIVND (reference sequence). With 7 bases clipped from V and 0 bases from J, the junction kept 9 bases outside the gene matches. CDR3 size: 15 residues. The DNA of the CDR3 is TGTGCCAGTACCGACCGGGGGGTTAACTCCTACGAGCAGTACTTC. As protein: CASTDRGVNSYEQYF. Complete variable domain (other parts from reference TRBV19 and TRBJ2-7): DGGITQSPKYLFRKEGQNVTLSCEQNLNHDAMYWYRQDPGQGLRLIYYSQIVNDFQKGDIAEGYSVSREKKESFPLTVTSAQKNPTAFYLCASTDRGVNSYEQYFGPGTRLTVT.

The chain employs TRBV6-2 or TRBV6-3 and TRBJ2-4; D is perhaps TRBD1 or TRBD2 (5 bases each). CDR3 length: 14 amino acids. Germline V gene sequence: CDR1 MNHEY, CDR2 SVGEGT. Trimming left V 7 bases short and J 7 bases short, with 17 bases between. The CDR3 is CASIQSGTHNIQYF. CDR3 nucleotide sequence: TGTGCCAGCATCCAGTCCGGGACCCACAACATTCAGTACTTC.